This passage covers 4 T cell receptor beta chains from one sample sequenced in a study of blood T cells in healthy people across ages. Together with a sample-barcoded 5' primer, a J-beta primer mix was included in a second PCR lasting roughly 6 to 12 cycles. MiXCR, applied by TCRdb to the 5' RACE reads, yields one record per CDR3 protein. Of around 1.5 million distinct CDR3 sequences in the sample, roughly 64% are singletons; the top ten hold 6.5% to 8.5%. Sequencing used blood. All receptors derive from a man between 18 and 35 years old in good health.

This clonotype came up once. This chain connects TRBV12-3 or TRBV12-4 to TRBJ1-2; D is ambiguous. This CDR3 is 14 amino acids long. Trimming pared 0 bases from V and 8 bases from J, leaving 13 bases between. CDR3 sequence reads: CASSLALRPRGYTF. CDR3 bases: TGTGCCAGCAGTTTAGCACTACGGCCTCGGGGCTACACCTTC.

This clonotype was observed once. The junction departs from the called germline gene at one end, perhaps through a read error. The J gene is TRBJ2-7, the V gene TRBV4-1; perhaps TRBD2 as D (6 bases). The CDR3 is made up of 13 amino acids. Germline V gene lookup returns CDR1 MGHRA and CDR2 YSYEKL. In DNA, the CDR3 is TGCACCAGCAGCCAGGAGGGGACCTACGAGCAGTACTTC. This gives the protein CTSSQEGTYEQYF.

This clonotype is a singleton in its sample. CDR3 protein: CSASGGFDNSPLHF. CDR3 in DNA: TGCAGTGCTAGTGGGGGTTTCGATAATTCACCCCTCCACTTT. The chain has TRBV20-1 and TRBJ1-6; a possible D gene is TRBD1 (5 bases). V lost 3 bases to trimming and J lost 5 bases, with 11 bases between them. The V gene's germline CDR1 is DFQATT and CDR2 SNEGSKA (reference sequence). The CDR3 sequence is 14 residues long.

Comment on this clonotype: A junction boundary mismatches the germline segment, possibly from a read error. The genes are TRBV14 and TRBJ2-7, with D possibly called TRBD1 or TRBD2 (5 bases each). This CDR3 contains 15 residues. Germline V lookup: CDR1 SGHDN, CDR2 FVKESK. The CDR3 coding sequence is TGCGCCAGCAGCCGTGGGACCGCGTCCTACAATGAGCAGTACTTC. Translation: CASSRGTASYNEQYF. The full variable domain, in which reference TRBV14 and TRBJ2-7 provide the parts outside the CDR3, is EAGVTQFPSHSVIEKGQTVTLRCDPISGHDNLYWYRRVMGKEIKFLLHFVKESKQDESGMPNNRFLAERTGGTYSTLKVQPAELEDSGVYFCASSRGTASYNEQYFGPGTRLTVT.